Listed below are T cell receptor beta chains from one sample, sequenced in a study of CD8+CD57+ T cells in acquired aplastic anemia. Each CDR3 protein gets one entry after TCRdb re-called the reads with MiXCR. The table has fewer than 200,000 distinct CDR3 sequences, roughly 50% seen once; the top ten hold over 10%. The sequenced sample was sorted CD4+, CD8+, or CD8+CD57+ T cells (not recorded which) from PBMCs. The receptors were sampled from a human donor with aplastic anemia. Both conserved end residues are part of each CDR3.

V: TRBV7-3; J: TRBJ2-7; length: 14; CDR3: CASSLRGNSYEQYF
V: TRBV10-3; J: TRBJ2-7; length: 13; CDR3: CASSYSVGNEQYF
V: TRBV5-1; J: TRBJ1-1; length: 18; CDR3: CASSLFPGQGPLGTEAFF
V: TRBV2; J: TRBJ2-7; length: 14; CDR3: CASSSGRGIYEQYF
V: TRBV30; J: TRBJ1-1; length: 14; CDR3: CAWKLETGTTEAFF
V: TRBV12-5; J: TRBJ1-3; length: 13; CDR3: CASGLSGANTIYF
V: TRBV11-2; J: TRBJ1-2; length: 15; CDR3: CASSGSTGLFYGYTF
V: TRBV5-5; J: TRBJ1-3; length: 14; CDR3: CASSLTVEGNTIYF
V: TRBV6-2/TRBV6-3; J: TRBJ2-2; length: 14; CDR3: CASRQRQSTGVLFF
V: TRBV2; J: TRBJ2-7; length: 14; CDR3: CASSEYRGTYEQYF